This entry is about one T cell receptor beta chain. The entry originates in a study of blood T cell repertoires in COVID-19. The V gene's germline CDR1 is MNHEY and CDR2 SVGAGI. CDR3 length equals 14 residues. V lost 6 bases to trimming and J lost 17 bases; unmatched junction nucleotides: 17. Measured with immunoSEQ multiplex PCR; TCRdb has only the in-frame clones, and not every one. The sample records 110,000 to 150,000 clones, over 70% being singletons. Sequencing was carried out using peripheral blood. The chain joins TRBV6-5 to TRBJ1-4; TRBD1 aligns across 8 bases. The TCR sequence derives from a man between 70 and 80 years old who had recovered from COVID-19. This chain's CDR3 is CASSHQTPAGTGFF. DNA of the CDR3: TGTGCCAGCAGCCATCAAACACCCGCGGGGACAGGCTTTTTT.